What follows are 19 T cell receptor beta chains derived from one specimen sequenced in a study of post-analysis software for immune sequencing data. Regarding the study as a whole: Patients had higher frequencies than controls of about five TRBV segments, including TRBV5-6, TRBV5-1 and TRBV20-1.

Unique molecular identifiers featured in each of the TCR beta cDNA libraries. TCRdb redid the calling of the PCR reads with MiXCR, one entry per CDR3 protein. This sample has 400,000 to 500,000 distinct CDR3 sequences; 35% to 45% occur once, and the top ten carry 6.5% to 8%. Which antigens these TCRs recognize remains unknown. The sequenced sample consisted of blood. These receptors were obtained from a girl aged 2 to 9 with multiple sclerosis.

In its sample, this clonotype was seen a few times. The chain combines TRBV20-1 with TRBJ1-2; no clear D gene. Between the trimmed V and J ends, which lost 2 bases and 8 bases, there was a span of 18 bases. This CDR3 is 14 amino acids long. Germline values: CDR1 DFQATT, CDR2 SNEGSKA (reference sequence). The CDR3 protein is CSARLKGGGVGYTF. CDR3 nucleotide sequence: TGCAGTGCTAGACTCAAAGGAGGTGGGGTCGGCTACACCTTC.

The chain recombines TRBV27 with TRBJ1-1; D call uncertain. The V end lost 0 bases, the J end lost 0 bases, and 5 bases lay between the germline ends. The CDR3 consists of 14 residues. CDR1 MNHEY and CDR2 SMNVEV come from the germline V gene (reference sequence). In DNA form, the CDR3 reads TGTGCCAGCAGTTTATCGTGGGTGAACACTGAAGCTTTCTTT. Protein product: CASSLSWVNTEAFF.

The V and J genes are TRBV20-1 and TRBJ2-7; D may be TRBD1 (6 bases). The CDR3 totals 14 residues. Per germline, CDR1 DFQATT and CDR2 SNEGSKA (reference sequence). Trimming left V 6 bases short and J 7 bases short, with 22 bases between. The DNA for the CDR3 is TGCAGTGCCCCAAAGGGGGAGACCCTCGGGGAGCAGTACTTC. It translates to CSAPKGETLGEQYF.

This clonotype was seen a few times. The V and J genes are TRBV7-9 and TRBJ2-1; the match to TRBD2 covers 8 bases. Germline CDR1 SEHNR, CDR2 FQNEAQ (reference sequence). With 5 bases clipped from V and 13 bases from J, the junction kept 10 bases outside the gene matches. The CDR3 has 13 residues. The CDR3 sequence is CASSPFDLAGQFF. The CDR3, as DNA: TGTGCCAGCAGCCCGTTCGATCTAGCGGGCCAGTTCTTC.

This clonotype was observed a handful of times. The chain joins TRBV12-3 or TRBV12-4 to TRBJ2-5, with a tentative D call TRBD1 (6 bases). The ends were cut back, 7 bases at V and 2 bases at J, with 14 bases in the middle. CDR3 length: 14 residues. CDR3 loop: CASTSFRGQETQYF. As DNA, the CDR3 is TGTGCCAGCACCTCGTTCAGGGGTCAAGAGACCCAGTACTTC.

This clonotype was seen more than once but under ten times. V and J are TRBV5-1 and TRBJ2-1; D gene uncertain. V lost 7 bases and J 6 bases, leaving 5 bases between the germline ends. Germline loops: CDR1 SGHRS, CDR2 YFSETQ. The CDR3 has 10 residues. The CDR3: CASGRNEQFF. CDR3 bases: TGCGCCAGCGGCCGCAATGAGCAGTTCTTC.

The genes are TRBV2 and TRBJ1-2, with D perhaps matching TRBD1 (5 bases). This CDR3 is 14 amino acids long. Trimming removed 6 bases from V and 2 bases from J, with 13 bases in between. Germline CDR1 is SNHLY and CDR2 is FYNNEI. The CDR3 reads CASRLTAQNYGYTF. In DNA form, the CDR3 reads TGTGCCAGCAGATTGACAGCCCAAAACTATGGCTACACCTTC.

The rearrangement links TRBV2 to TRBJ1-4; 7 bases are a match to TRBD1. V dropped 8 bases and J dropped 8; count of bases not matched to a gene: 8. The CDR3 is 13 residues long. The germline V gene has CDR1 SNHLY and CDR2 FYNNEI. The CDR3 loop reads CASDREPPEKLFF. The CDR3 nucleotides read TGTGCCAGCGACAGGGAGCCCCCGGAAAAACTGTTTTTT.

The gene calls are TRBV7-9 and TRBJ2-4, with unresolved D. The DNA matches TRBJ2-7 better at its end, which makes the J call doubtful. Germline loops: CDR1 SEHNR, CDR2 FQNEAQ (reference sequence). The CDR3 has 14 amino acids. The CDR3 here is CASSLVMLRPEQYF. CDR3 coding DNA: TGTGCCAGCAGCTTAGTAATGCTCCGACCCGAGCAGTACTTC.

The CDR3 bases are TGTGCCAGCGGGTGGGAGACTAGCGGCCAAGAGACCCAGTACTTC. Translated, it gives CASGWETSGQETQYF. The rearrangement links TRBV7-9 to TRBJ2-5; TRBD2 matches 9 bases. Trimming cost V 8 bases and J 1 base; bases outside gene matches: 8. This CDR3 has 15 amino acids. Germline V gene lookup returns CDR1 SEHNR and CDR2 FQNEAQ (reference sequence).

This sequence joins TRBV12-3 or TRBV12-4 and TRBJ2-7; D gene ambiguous. The CDR3 contains 13 residues. The ends were cut back, 1 base at V and 3 bases at J, with 7 bases in the middle. CDR3 protein: CASSLVDFYEQYF. Here the CDR3 DNA reads TGTGCCAGCAGTTTAGTTGATTTCTACGAGCAGTACTTC.

This clonotype was picked up a small number of times. V gene TRBV3-1 combines with J gene TRBJ1-5; D is ambiguous. The V and J ends lost 0 bases and 5 bases respectively, with 8 bases between them. Germline assignment: CDR1 LGHDT and CDR2 YNNKEL (reference sequence). CDR3 size: 14 residues. CDR3 sequence reads: CASSQDSSHQPQHF. The CDR3 DNA reads as TGTGCCAGCAGCCAAGATAGTTCACATCAGCCCCAGCATTTT.

V gene TRBV11-2 combines with J gene TRBJ2-1; no definite D call. This CDR3 contains 12 residues. Germline lookup yields CDR1 SGHAT and CDR2 FQNNGV. Trimming removed 1 base from V and 9 bases from J, with 7 bases in between. In DNA, the CDR3 is TGTGCCAGCAGCTTAGTAGCAAGTGAGCAGTTCTTC. This sequence encodes CASSLVASEQFF.

This clonotype turned up a few times. This chain links TRBV7-4 with TRBJ2-7; no reliable D call. The ends were cut back, 1 base at V and 2 bases at J, with 9 bases in the middle. Germline CDR1 reads SGHVT; CDR2 reads SQSDAQ. The CDR3 contains 14 residues. The CDR3 DNA follows: TGTGCCAGCAGCTTAGTTCTAGGTACCTACGAGCAGTACTTC. Amino acids: CASSLVLGTYEQYF.

Only a few counts were recorded for this clonotype. CDR3 bases: TGTGCCAGCAGTTCGCCATCAGCGGGGGGTAGGGTGCAGTTCTTC. It encodes CASSSPSAGGRVQFF. The chain uses TRBV28 and TRBJ2-1; 9 nucleotides agree with TRBD2. V was clipped by 4 bases and J by 12 bases; unmatched bases: 13. Germline loops: CDR1 MDHEN, CDR2 SYDVKM. There are 15 residues in the CDR3.

The CDR3 here is CSVQGIDNTGELFF. CDR3 DNA sequence: TGCAGCGTACAGGGGATCGACAACACCGGGGAGCTGTTTTTT. The genes are TRBV29-1 and TRBJ2-2; 7 bases align to TRBD1. Trimming at V came to 6 bases and at J to 2 bases, leaving 6 bases not matched to a gene. The CDR3 runs 14 residues. Looked up from germline, CDR1 is SQVTM and CDR2 is ANQGSEA.

The chain joins TRBV29-1 to TRBJ2-1, with D perhaps TRBD1 (6 bases). Germline V gives CDR1 SQVTM, CDR2 ANQGSEA. Deletions cut 7 bases from V and 7 bases from J, with 14 bases between. The CDR3 extends over 12 amino acids. The CDR3 nucleotides read TGCAGCGCAACTGCAGGGGCGAATGAGCAGTTCTTC. It codes for CSATAGANEQFF.

V gene TRBV2 combines with J gene TRBJ1-2; a possible D gene is TRBD1 (5 bases). V was cut by 4 bases and J by 4 bases, with 10 bases left in between. CDR1 SNHLY and CDR2 FYNNEI come from the germline V gene. The CDR3 has 13 residues. CDR3 coding DNA: TGTGCCAGCAGTGTCGGGACGGGCTATGGCTACACCTTC. It translates to CASSVGTGYGYTF.

The chain's CDR3 is CASSPLSGRVNEQFF. Written as DNA, the CDR3 is TGTGCCAGCAGCCCACTTAGCGGGAGAGTCAATGAGCAGTTCTTC. The chain has TRBV14 and TRBJ2-1, with 9 bases that match TRBD2. CDR1 SGHDN and CDR2 FVKESK come from the germline V gene. Losses at the gene ends were 4 bases for V and 6 bases for J; bases not matched to a gene: 7. The length of the CDR3 is 15 residues.